This T cell receptor (beta chain) was recorded in a study of cytomegalovirus exposure and HLA in healthy donors. For the study at large: A prior analysis found more than 90 million unique TCR beta sequences from 150 million to 200 million T cells.

PCR primers comprised 60 Vbeta and 13 Jbeta primers. The assay was immunoSEQ multiplex PCR, and TCRdb's table has in-frame clones only and misses some. The data hold 200,000 to 250,000 clones, with over 65% observed a single time. Study findings and constraints: At a 0.05 false discovery rate, a later analysis found some 18,000 TCR beta sequences to be associated with HLA alleles.

Germline loops: CDR1 GTSNPN, CDR2 SVGIG (reference sequence). This CDR3 region has 12 residues. Trimming stripped 1 base from V and 10 bases from J, with 11 bases between. As for this clone: Its specificity is not known.

The clonotype originates from a human donor in good health. Sequences were obtained from PBMCs. The V and J genes are TRBV30 and TRBJ2-1; D is possibly TRBD2 (5 bases). In nucleotides, the CDR3 is TGTGCCTGGAGTGGGGTCGGCGGGGAGCAGTTCTTC. Translating gives CAWSGVGGEQFF.